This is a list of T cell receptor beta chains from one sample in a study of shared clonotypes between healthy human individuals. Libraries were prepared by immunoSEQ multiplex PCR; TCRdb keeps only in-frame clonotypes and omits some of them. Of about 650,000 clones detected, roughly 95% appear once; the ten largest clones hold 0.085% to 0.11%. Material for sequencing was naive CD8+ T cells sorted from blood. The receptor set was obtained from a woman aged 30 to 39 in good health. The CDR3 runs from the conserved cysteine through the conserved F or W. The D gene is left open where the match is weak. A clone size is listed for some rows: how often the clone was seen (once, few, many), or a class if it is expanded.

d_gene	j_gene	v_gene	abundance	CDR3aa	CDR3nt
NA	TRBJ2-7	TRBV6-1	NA	CASSERVLILDTLEYEQYF	TGTGCCAGCAGTGAAAGAGTACTGATACTAGACACGTTAGAGTACGAGCAGTACTTC
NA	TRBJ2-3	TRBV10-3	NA	CAISEGGDTDTQYF	TGTGCCATCAGTGAAGGGGGAGACACAGATACGCAGTATTTT
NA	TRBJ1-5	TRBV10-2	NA	CASSERGGLGNQPQHF	TGCGCCAGCAGTGAGAGGGGGGGGCTGGGGAATCAGCCCCAGCATTTT
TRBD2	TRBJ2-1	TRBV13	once	CASLAWTSGGNEQFF	TGTGCCAGCTTGGCGTGGACTAGCGGTGGCAATGAGCAGTTCTTC
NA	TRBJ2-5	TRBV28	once	CASRPRRDWETQYF	TGTGCCAGCAGACCGCGGAGGGACTGGGAGACCCAGTACTTC
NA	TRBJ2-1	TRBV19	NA	CASSPRRNNEQFF	TGTGCCAGTAGCCCCCGGCGGAACAATGAGCAGTTCTTC
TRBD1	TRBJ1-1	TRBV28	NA	CASSFVRDRGQNTEAFF	TGTGCCAGCAGTTTTGTCCGAGACAGGGGGCAAAACACTGAAGCTTTCTTT
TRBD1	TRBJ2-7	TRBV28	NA	CASSLKGAATYEQYF	TGTGCCAGCAGTTTAAAGGGGGCAGCTACCTACGAGCAGTACTTC
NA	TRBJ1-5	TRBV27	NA	CASRGGPNQPQHF	TGTGCCAGCCGAGGGGGGCCCAATCAGCCCCAGCATTTT
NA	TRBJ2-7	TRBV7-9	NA	CASSLGAQGYEQYF	TGTGCCAGCAGCTTAGGGGCACAGGGCTACGAGCAGTACTTC
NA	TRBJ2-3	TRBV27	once	CASMGLRDTQYF	TGTGCCAGCATGGGGCTTCGGGATACGCAGTATTTT
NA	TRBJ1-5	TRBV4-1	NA	CASSRIGGNQPQHF	TGCGCCAGCAGCCGGATCGGAGGCAATCAGCCCCAGCATTTT
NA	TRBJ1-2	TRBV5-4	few	CASSLGTAYGYTF	TGTGCCAGCAGCTTGGGGACAGCTTATGGCTACACCTTC
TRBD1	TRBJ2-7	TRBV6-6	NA	CASSLSSGTGLSEQYF	TGTGCCAGCAGTTTGTCGTCCGGGACAGGGCTCTCCGAGCAGTACTTC
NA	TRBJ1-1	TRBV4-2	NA	CASSQEILMNTEAFF	TGTGCCAGCAGCCAAGAGATTTTGATGAACACTGAAGCTTTCTTT
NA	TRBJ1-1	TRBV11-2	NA	CASTFPHRGGNTEAFF	TGTGCCAGCACCTTCCCTCACCGGGGAGGAAACACTGAAGCTTTCTTT